One and the same sample provided the 22 T cell receptor beta chains below, sequenced in a study of blood T cell repertoires in COVID-19. Using immunoSEQ multiplex PCR, the repertoire was profiled, and TCRdb retains in-frame clones only, with some absent. The sample yields approximately 210,000 clones, 65% to 85% seen once. Sequencing was carried out using PBMCs or T cells enriched from blood (not recorded which). Receptors originate from a man aged 25-45 years with acute COVID-19.

The chain carries TRBV11-2 and TRBJ1-1, with TRBD1 matching 8 bases. CDR1 and CDR2 (germline): SGHAT, FQNNGV. CDR3 length equals 15 residues. Unmatched junction bases numbered 7, after V lost 2 bases and J lost 5 bases. The CDR3 nucleotides read TGTGCCAGCAGCTTATCCCCAGGGGGCGGGACTGAAGCTTTCTTT. Translated, it gives CASSLSPGGGTEAFF.

On this clone: The same CDR3 can be traced to other DNA sequences in this sample. The genes are TRBV9 and TRBJ1-6; D is unclear. The CDR3 sequence is 13 residues long. Germline assignment: CDR1 SGDLS and CDR2 YYNGEE. Trimming shortened V by 3 bases and J by 7 bases, and 8 bases separated the two germline ends. For the CDR3, the DNA is TGTGCCAGCAGCGGGGGAGAAAATTCACCCCTCCACTTT. Translation: CASSGGENSPLHF.

This clone was found many times. The chain couples TRBV9 to TRBJ1-5, with 7 positions matching TRBD1. The germline V gene encodes CDR1 SGDLS and CDR2 YYNGEE. V lost 3 bases to trimming and J lost 5 bases; unmatched junction nucleotides: 8. The CDR3 runs 15 residues. The CDR3 nucleotides read TGTGCCAGCAGCGACACAGGGGACCCTTATCAGCCCCAGCATTTT. Its translation: CASSDTGDPYQPQHF.

The chain couples TRBV7-6 to TRBJ2-7, with 7 bases lining up with TRBD1. V trimming: 7 bases; J trimming: 0 bases; junction bases outside the gene matches: 6. This CDR3 contains 14 residues. The germline V gene has CDR1 SGHVS and CDR2 FNYEAQ. Here the CDR3 reads CASIQGGSSYEQYF. CDR3 DNA sequence: TGTGCCAGCATCCAAGGGGGCTCCTCCTACGAGCAGTACTTC.

This clone was seen once. Other DNA variants within this sample encode the same CDR3. V is TRBV12-3 or TRBV12-4 and J is TRBJ1-1, with a tentative D call TRBD1 (6 bases). Between the trimmed V and J ends, which lost 1 base and 5 bases, there was a span of 8 bases. The CDR3 is 13 residues long. DNA for the CDR3: TGTGCCAGCAGTTTAGTAGGGGGAACTGAAGCTTTCTTT. Amino acid sequence: CASSLVGGTEAFF.

The chain joins TRBV9 to TRBJ1-1, with 9 bases that match TRBD1. The V and J ends lost 6 bases and 0 bases, in that order; junction bases with no gene match: 9. Germline V gives CDR1 SGDLS, CDR2 YYNGEE. CDR3 length: 16 amino acids. As DNA, the CDR3 is TGTGCCAGCACCTCCCCGGGACAGGGAGTGAACACTGAAGCTTTCTTT. Protein sequence: CASTSPGQGVNTEAFF.

The V call is TRBV19, the J call TRBJ2-3, with 14 bases fitting TRBD2. The V gene's germline CDR1 is LNHDA and CDR2 SQIVND (reference sequence). V lost 5 bases and J lost 1; bases outside the gene matches: 5. The CDR3 runs 17 residues. The CDR3 bases are TGTGCCAGTAGTCCGACTAGCGGGGGGGCAGGCACAGATACGCAGTATTTT. It codes for CASSPTSGGAGTDTQYF.

The rearrangement uses TRBV19 and TRBJ2-5, with TRBD1 as a possible D gene (8 bases). Germline V CDR1 and CDR2: LNHDA, SQIVND (reference sequence). Trimming cost V 3 bases and J 5 bases, with 13 bases left between them. This CDR3 comprises 14 residues. For the CDR3, the DNA is TGTGCCAGTAGTATCGGACAGGGAGGGGAGACCCAGTACTTC. Its protein product is CASSIGQGGETQYF.

This clone was seen only once. The chain joins TRBV27 to TRBJ2-5, with a possible D match to TRBD2 (5 bases). Trimming left V 4 bases short and J 4 bases short, with 19 bases between. The CDR3 covers 16 residues. The V gene's germline CDR1 is MNHEY and CDR2 SMNVEV (reference sequence). The CDR3 DNA sequence: TGTGCCAGCAGTTCACGTGCGGCTAGCTGGAGAGAGACCCAGTACTTC. It encodes CASSSRAASWRETQYF.

The chain links TRBV19 to TRBJ1-4; possible D gene TRBD1, 5 bases. Trimming shortened V by 4 bases and J by 8 bases, and 11 bases separated the two germline ends. The CDR3 is 13 residues long. Per germline, CDR1 LNHDA and CDR2 SQIVND (reference sequence). CDR3 region: CASSKGAYEKLFF. The DNA for the CDR3 is TGTGCCAGTAGTAAAGGGGCGTACGAAAAACTGTTTTTT.

This clone was seen only a few times. This chain joins TRBV6-1 and TRBJ1-5, with D possibly TRBD1 on 5 matching bases. V shed 2 bases and J shed 6 bases, with 8 bases lying between them. The germline CDR1 and CDR2 sequences are MNHNS and SASEGT. This CDR3 is 13 amino acids long. The CDR3 nucleotides are TGTGCCAGCAGTGAATTTGGGGCTCAGCCCCAGCATTTT. Residues: CASSEFGAQPQHF.

The V gene is TRBV14, the J gene TRBJ1-1; possible D gene TRBD1, 6 bases. In germline, CDR1 is SGHDN, CDR2 FVKESK. Trimming left V 1 base short and J 1 base short, with 13 bases between. The CDR3 consists of 16 residues. The CDR3 nucleotides read TGTGCCAGCAGCCAAGGAAGGGGGACCCCGAACACTGAAGCTTTCTTT. It is translated as CASSQGRGTPNTEAFF.

The rearrangement uses TRBV28 and TRBJ1-6; D unresolved. V gave up 8 bases and J gave up 0 bases, with 23 bases separating them. The germline gives CDR1 MDHEN, CDR2 SYDVKM. The CDR3 contains 19 residues. The CDR3 nucleotides are TGTGCCAGCGGAAACTTCGACGGCCAAAGGAGCTCCTATAATTCACCCCTCCACTTT. This gives the protein CASGNFDGQRSSYNSPLHF.

The chain joins TRBV4-1 to TRBJ2-7; possibly TRBD1 for D (7 bases). The CDR3 covers 16 residues. The V gene lost 2 bases and the J gene lost 2 bases, with 16 bases spanning the gap. Germline V gene lookup returns CDR1 MGHRA and CDR2 YSYEKL. The CDR3 DNA follows: TGCGCCAGCAGCCAAATCCGGCAGGGGGGTACCTACGAGCAGTACTTC. Its protein is CASSQIRQGGTYEQYF.

This clone has only one observation. The V and J genes are TRBV7-9 and TRBJ2-1, with 9 bases that match TRBD2. The CDR3 sequence is 14 residues long. CDR1 is SEHNR and CDR2 is FQNEAQ in the germline V gene (reference sequence). V dropped 6 bases and J dropped 5; count of bases not matched to a gene: 5. The CDR3, as DNA: TGTGCCAGCAGTCGGGGGACTAGCAACAATGAGCAGTTCTTC. Translation gives CASSRGTSNNEQFF. Supplemented by reference TRBV7-9 and TRBJ2-1, the full variable domain reads DTGVSQNPRHKITKRGQNVTFRCDPISEHNRLYWYRQTLGQGPEFLTYFQNEAQLEKSRLLSDRFSAERPKGSFSTLEIQRTEQGDSAMYLCASSRGTSNNEQFFGPGTRLTVL.

The chain joins TRBV3-1 (or the pseudogene TRBV3-2) to TRBJ2-3; D is perhaps TRBD2 (5 bases). The germline V gene encodes CDR1 LGHDT and CDR2 YNNKEL (reference sequence). The V gene lost 4 bases and the J gene lost 5 bases, with 7 bases spanning the gap. This CDR3 spans 12 amino acids. CDR3 nucleotides: TGTGCCAGCAGCCGCGGGCAAGATACGCAGTATTTT. Translation gives CASSRGQDTQYF.

V and J are TRBV29-1 and TRBJ1-2, with a possible D match to TRBD1 (5 bases). The CDR3 is made up of 14 amino acids. The V and J ends lost 5 bases and 2 bases respectively, with 15 bases between them. Germline V gene lookup returns CDR1 SQVTM and CDR2 ANQGSEA. As DNA, the CDR3 is TGCAGCGTTCTCCGGGGGGACTTGAACTATGGCTACACCTTC. Protein product: CSVLRGDLNYGYTF.

V gene TRBV7-2 combines with J gene TRBJ2-7, with TRBD2 as a possible D gene (6 bases). Germline V gene lookup returns CDR1 SGHTA and CDR2 FQGNSA. The length of the CDR3 is 16 residues. The V end lost 2 bases, the J end lost 0 bases, and 14 bases lay between the germline ends. The CDR3 protein is CASSLRAGSVSYEQYF. The CDR3 DNA reads as TGTGCCAGCAGCTTAAGGGCGGGGTCTGTCTCCTACGAGCAGTACTTC.

The chain carries TRBV6-5 and TRBJ2-5; TRBD1 aligns across 11 bases. The CDR3 is made up of 14 amino acids. Germline assignment: CDR1 MNHEY and CDR2 SVGAGI. With V trimmed by 6 bases and J by 4 bases, 4 bases remained unmatched. Here the CDR3 reads CASRPGQGGETQYF. The CDR3 region has the DNA TGTGCCAGCAGGCCGGGACAGGGGGGAGAGACCCAGTACTTC.

The genes are TRBV18 and TRBJ1-2; D not resolved. V was cut by 1 base and J by 0 bases, with 12 bases left in between. The CDR3 loop spans 16 amino acids. The germline gives CDR1 KGHSH, CDR2 LQKENI. The CDR3 bases are TGTGCCAGCTCACCACTCCCCACCCCTACTAACTATGGCTACACCTTC. Translated, it gives CASSPLPTPTNYGYTF.

This chain uses TRBV19 with TRBJ1-5; 8 bases map to TRBD1. CDR3 size: 15 residues. Germline CDR1 is LNHDA and CDR2 is SQIVND (reference sequence). The V and J ends lost 4 bases and 2 bases, in that order; junction bases with no gene match: 4. In DNA form, the CDR3 reads TGTGCCAGTAGTAGGACAGGGATGGGCAATCAGCCCCAGCATTTT. This translates into CASSRTGMGNQPQHF.

This clone has only a few counts. The V and J genes are TRBV28 and TRBJ1-6, with TRBD1 identical over 10 bases. The CDR3 is made up of 15 amino acids. From germline, CDR1 is MDHEN and CDR2 SYDVKM. The ends lost 4 bases at V and 10 bases at J; junction bases unmatched: 7. CDR3 protein: CASSSTGGEESPLHF. The CDR3 DNA reads TGTGCCAGCAGTTCGACAGGGGGCGAGGAATCACCCCTCCACTTT.